This T cell receptor beta chain appears in the sequencing data of a study of CD8 T cells in Susac syndrome. V was trimmed by 0 bases and J by 0 bases, leaving 9 bases between them. This CDR3 has 16 amino acids. Germline CDR1 and CDR2: LGHNA and YNFKEQ. When the RNA was reverse transcribed, random hexamers were used with an input of about 0.5 to 1 ug. Multiplex immunoSEQ PCR targeted 54 Vbeta and 13 Jbeta TCR beta segments. TCRdb itself ran the immunoSEQ multiplex PCR reads through MiXCR, one entry per CDR3 protein. The sample contains approximately 190,000 distinct CDR3 sequences, more than 85% of which appear only once. Only a few counts were recorded for this clonotype.

Sequenced: CD8+ T cells from PBMCs. V and J are TRBV4-2 and TRBJ1-5; the D gene is possibly TRBD1 (6 bases). This receptor was taken from a human donor with Susac syndrome. The CDR3 here is CASSQEADSSNQPQHF. The CDR3 coding sequence is TGTGCCAGCAGCCAAGAAGCGGACAGTAGCAATCAGCCCCAGCATTTT.